The next 10 T cell receptor beta chains were all read from a single sample in a study of T cells in Graves' hyperthyroidism and ophthalmopathy. The source material, RNA transcripts, was used to amplify TCR beta CDR3 regions. HTBI primers were the set used in a first-round RT-PCR of the TCR CDR3. MiXCR, run by TCRdb on the multiplex PCR reads, gives a single entry per CDR3 protein. The data show a few hundred thousand distinct CDR3 sequences, 14% to 15% seen once. Sequenced: blood. These receptors were obtained from a woman aged 25 to 39 with Graves' hyperthyroidism.

This clonotype has ten or more counts. The chain uses TRBV10-1 and TRBJ2-5, with 9 bases aligning to TRBD1. CDR3 length: 16 amino acids. Per the germline V gene, CDR1 is WNHNN and CDR2 is SYGVQD (reference sequence). Trimming cost V 0 bases and J 5 bases; bases outside gene matches: 7. The CDR3 DNA sequence: TGCGCCAGCAGTGAGTCCACAGGGGGCCTCATTGAGACCCAGTACTTC. It specifies CASSESTGGLIETQYF.

This clonotype occurred a few times. The chain joins TRBV29-1 to TRBJ2-1; 12 nucleotides line up with TRBD2. Trimming cost V 6 bases and J 4 bases; bases outside gene matches: 4. The CDR3 has 14 amino acids. Germline CDR1 and CDR2: SQVTM and ANQGSEA. CDR3: CSVQGLAGYNEQFF. The CDR3 DNA reads as TGCAGCGTCCAAGGACTAGCGGGGTACAATGAGCAGTTCTTC.

Worth noting for this clonotype: The DNA is left out, because the CDR3 cannot be placed on it with certainty; the CDR3 is given as TCRdb lists it. The genes are TRBV28 and TRBJ1-2; TRBD1 is the table's D call, not checked against the DNA. 24 amino acids form the CDR3, both terminal residues included. Germline V gene lookup returns CDR1 MDHEN and CDR2 SYDVKM. The CDR3 sequence is CASSSTGTIDEQFFGPGTRYGYTF.

This rearrangement joins TRBV7-2 to TRBJ2-1; 9 nucleotides agree with TRBD2. With V trimmed by 5 bases and J by 10 bases, 15 bases remained unmatched. The CDR3 runs 16 residues. In germline, CDR1 is SGHTA, CDR2 FQGNSA. CDR3 amino acids: CASSPLSRGGFEEQFF. CDR3 DNA: TGTGCCAGCAGCCCCCTGTCGCGGGGGGGGTTTGAGGAGCAGTTCTTC.

This clonotype was seen many times. The V gene is TRBV28, the J gene TRBJ2-6; the D gene could be TRBD1 or TRBD2 (5 bases each). Germline loops: CDR1 MDHEN, CDR2 SYDVKM. Between the trimmed V and J ends, which lost 3 bases and 0 bases, there was a span of 9 bases. The CDR3 consists of 16 residues. CDR3 residues: CASSLAGSSGANVLTF. DNA for the CDR3: TGTGCCAGCAGTTTGGCAGGGAGCTCTGGGGCCAACGTCCTGACTTTC. Full variable domain (rest looked up from reference TRBV28 and TRBJ2-6): DVKVTQSSRYLVKRTGEKVFLECVQDMDHENMFWYRQDPGLGLRLIYFSYDVKMKEKGDIPEGYSVSREKKERFSLILESASTNQTSMYLCASSLAGSSGANVLTFGAGSRLTVL.

The chain combines TRBV19 with TRBJ1-5, with 10 positions matching TRBD1. The CDR3 has 15 residues. Germline trimming cut 7 bases from V and 3 bases from J; bases unmatched to any gene: 6. The germline V gene encodes CDR1 LNHDA and CDR2 SQIVND (reference sequence). CDR3 loop: CASMVTGGNNQPQHF. Written as DNA, the CDR3 is TGTGCCAGTATGGTGACAGGGGGCAACAATCAGCCCCAGCATTTT.

This clonotype was recorded a few times. The rearrangement links TRBV5-6 to TRBJ1-4; 7 nucleotides align to TRBD1. V shed 0 bases and J 6 bases; nucleotides not matched to a gene: 8. Germline loops: CDR1 SGHDT, CDR2 YYEEEE. This CDR3 region has 16 residues. The DNA for the CDR3 is TGTGCCAGCAGCTTGGGACAGGGCAGTGTATATGAAAAACTGTTTTTT. Amino acid sequence: CASSLGQGSVYEKLFF.

There are many counts of this clonotype. The chain combines TRBV12-3 or TRBV12-4 with TRBJ1-2, with TRBD1 matching over 8 bases. The J segment lost 1 base and the V segment lost 3 bases, leaving 7 bases of the junction unmatched. CDR3 length equals 16 residues. Here the CDR3 reads CASSFILTGDNYGYTF. CDR3 nucleotides: TGTGCCAGCAGTTTTATCTTGACAGGGGATAACTATGGCTACACCTTC.

This clonotype was seen a handful of times. This chain connects TRBV20-1 to TRBJ2-1, with D tentatively TRBD2 (7 bases). The CDR3 spans 15 residues. Germline loops: CDR1 DFQATT, CDR2 SNEGSKA (reference sequence). Trimming took 2 bases from V and 4 from J, leaving 15 bases between them. DNA of the CDR3: TGCAGTGCTAGAAGTTCTCGGGGGGCGTACAATGAGCAGTTCTTC. Encoded protein: CSARSSRGAYNEQFF.

This clonotype was observed a single time. V is TRBV3-1 and J is TRBJ2-7; D perhaps matches TRBD1 (5 bases). Germline CDR1 LGHDT, CDR2 YNNKEL (reference sequence). Trimming removed 1 base from V and 2 bases from J, with 9 bases in between. The CDR3 runs 14 residues. The CDR3 reads CASSQGGRAYEQYF. CDR3 nucleotide sequence: TGTGCCAGCAGCCAAGGGGGCAGAGCCTACGAGCAGTACTTC.